Here is one T cell receptor beta chain with its context. Its cognate antigen is unknown. This sample was taken from a study of blood T cells in healthy people across ages. General study points: There were more naive CD4+ cells and higher diversity in long-lived donors than in aged donors.

A J-beta primer mix and a sample-barcoded 5' primer were used in a second PCR of about 7 to 11 cycles. MiXCR was run by TCRdb on the 5' RACE reads, yielding one entry per CDR3 protein. The sample includes roughly 650,000 distinct CDR3 sequences, approximately 31% of them seen just once. The germline gives CDR1 SGHRS, CDR2 YFSETQ. V lost 4 bases and J lost 5; bases outside the gene matches: 7. The CDR3 is 15 residues long. Isolating PBMCs gave at least 6 million of these cells per sample. Sequencing used blood. This receptor was identified in a woman at least 80 years old in good health. The chain carries TRBV5-1 and TRBJ2-2; TRBD1 aligns across 8 bases. The CDR3 DNA reads TGCGCCAGCAGCCCGCAGGGGGCCGGAACCGGGGAGCTGTTTTTT. Amino acids: CASSPQGAGTGELFF.